The entry below describes one T cell receptor beta chain. Assay used: immunoSEQ multiplex PCR; TCRdb lists only in-frame clones, some missing. This sample yields 2,000 to 2,500 clones, of which approximately 83% are seen a single time; approximately 3% belongs to the top ten. The data are from a study of tumor T cells in aggressive B-cell lymphoma. The CDR3 sequence is 11 residues long. CDR1 is DFQATT and CDR2 is SNEGSKA in the germline V gene (reference sequence). The V end lost 3 bases, the J end lost 7 bases, and 9 bases lay between the germline ends. The clonotype was recovered from an adult with diffuse large B cell lymphoma. The V call is TRBV20-1, the J call TRBJ1-2; D gene uncertain. The specimen sequenced was tumor tissue. The CDR3 DNA reads as TGCAGTGCTAGCGGTTTAGCTGGCTACACCTTC. It is translated as CSASGLAGYTF.